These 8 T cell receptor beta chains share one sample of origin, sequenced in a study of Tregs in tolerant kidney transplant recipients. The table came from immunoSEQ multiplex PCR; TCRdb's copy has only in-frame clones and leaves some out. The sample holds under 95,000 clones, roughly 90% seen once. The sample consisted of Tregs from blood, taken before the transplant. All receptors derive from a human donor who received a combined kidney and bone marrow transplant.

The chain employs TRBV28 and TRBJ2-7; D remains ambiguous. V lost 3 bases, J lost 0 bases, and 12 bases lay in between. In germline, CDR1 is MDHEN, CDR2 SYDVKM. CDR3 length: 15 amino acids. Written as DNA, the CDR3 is TGTGCCAGCAGTTTTCCAGCCAGGAGCTCCTACGAGCAGTACTTC. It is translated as CASSFPARSSYEQYF.

This chain's CDR3 is CASSLGGRIDYEQYF. The DNA of the CDR3 is TGTGCCAGCAGCCTAGGGGGGCGTATCGACTACGAGCAGTACTTC. The chain combines TRBV7-6 with TRBJ2-5; D is tentatively TRBD1 or TRBD2 (6 bases each). The J call could be wrong; TRBJ2-7 is a better fit for the DNA end. The germline V gene has CDR1 SGHVS and CDR2 FNYEAQ. The CDR3 has 15 residues.

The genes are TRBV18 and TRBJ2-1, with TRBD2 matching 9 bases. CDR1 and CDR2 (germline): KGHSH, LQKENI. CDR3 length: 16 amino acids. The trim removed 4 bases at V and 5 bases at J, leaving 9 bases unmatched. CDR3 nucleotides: TGTGCCAGCTCACGTTCGAGACTAGCGGACCACAATGAGCAGTTCTTC. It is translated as CASSRSRLADHNEQFF.

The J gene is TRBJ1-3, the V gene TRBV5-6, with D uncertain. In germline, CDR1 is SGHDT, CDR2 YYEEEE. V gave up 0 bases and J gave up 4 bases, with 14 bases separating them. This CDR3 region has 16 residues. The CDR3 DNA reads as TGTGCCAGCAGCTTGGCTCACGGCAGTGCGGGAAACACCATATATTTT. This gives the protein CASSLAHGSAGNTIYF.

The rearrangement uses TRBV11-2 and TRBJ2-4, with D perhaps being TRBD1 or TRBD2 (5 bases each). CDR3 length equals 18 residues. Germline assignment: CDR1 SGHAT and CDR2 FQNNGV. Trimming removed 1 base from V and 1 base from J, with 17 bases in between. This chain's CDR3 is CASSLAPGTPLAKNIQYF. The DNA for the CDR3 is TGTGCCAGCAGCTTAGCCCCCGGGACCCCCCTCGCCAAAAACATTCAGTACTTC.

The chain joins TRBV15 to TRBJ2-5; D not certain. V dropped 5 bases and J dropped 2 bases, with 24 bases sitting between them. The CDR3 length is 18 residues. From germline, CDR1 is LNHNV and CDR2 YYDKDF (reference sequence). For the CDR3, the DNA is TGTGCCACCAGCCCTGGATCGTACTCTGGCGGCCATCAAGAGACCCAGTACTTC. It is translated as CATSPGSYSGGHQETQYF.

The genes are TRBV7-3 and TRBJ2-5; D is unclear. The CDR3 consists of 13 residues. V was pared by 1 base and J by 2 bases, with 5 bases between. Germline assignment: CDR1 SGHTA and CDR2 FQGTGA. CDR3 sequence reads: CASSLRRQETQYF. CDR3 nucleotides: TGTGCCAGCAGCTTAAGGCGGCAAGAGACCCAGTACTTC.

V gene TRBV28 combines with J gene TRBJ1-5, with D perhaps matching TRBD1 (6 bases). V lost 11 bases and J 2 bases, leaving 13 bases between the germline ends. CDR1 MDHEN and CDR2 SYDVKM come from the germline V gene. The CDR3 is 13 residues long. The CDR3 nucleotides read TGTGCCTGTAGGGGGGGTGGCAATCAGCCCCAGCATTTT. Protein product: CACRGGGNQPQHF.